The clone carrying this T cell receptor beta chain has a handful of counts. This specimen comes from a study of patients and donors after allogeneic stem cell transplantation. This CDR3 region has 9 residues. The V and J ends lost 11 bases and 5 bases respectively, with 6 bases between them. Germline CDR1 ENHRY, CDR2 SYGVKD. TCRdb ran MiXCR on the RT-PCR reads and lists one entry per CDR3 protein. The repertoire holds some 230,000 distinct CDR3 sequences, with around 14% as singletons. This clonotype was obtained from a human donor who was either an allogeneic HSCT recipient or a stem cell or donor lymphocyte infusion donor (not recorded which). It is not recorded whose cells these are; they may come from a transplant donor. The chain couples TRBV10-3 to TRBJ2-5, with D possibly being TRBD2 (5 bases). Sequenced: blood, either unsorted or a sorted T cell fraction (not recorded which). In nucleotides, the CDR3 is TGTGCCGAGCGGGAGACCCAGTACTTC. Its protein is CAERETQYF.